The 24 T cell receptor beta chains below were found in one sample sequenced in a study of molecular identifiers for immune sequencing clone quantification. TCRdb processed the PCR reads anew with MiXCR; each CDR3 protein has one entry. The sample contains 550,000 to 750,000 distinct CDR3 sequences, 20% of which appear only once. Sequencing used naive CD8+ T cells from blood, with Jurkat cell RNA spiked in. Subset in this sample: FACS-sorted CD8+CD4-CCR7+CD45RA+ naive T cells. These receptors all come from a human donor in good health. Some libraries in this study had Jurkat cell RNA spiked in.

The table lists this clonotype with many counts. The chain carries TRBV5-1 and TRBJ2-1; 8 nucleotides match TRBD1. This CDR3 has 13 amino acids. Germline V gene sequence: CDR1 SGHRS, CDR2 YFSETQ. With 4 bases clipped from V and 6 bases from J, the junction kept 3 bases outside the gene matches. The CDR3 sequence: CASSIRGPNEQFF. The CDR3 DNA reads as TGCGCCAGCAGCATCAGGGGGCCCAATGAGCAGTTCTTC.

This clonotype was counted many times. This chain connects TRBV5-6 to TRBJ1-2; D might be TRBD1 (5 bases). The CDR3 is 13 amino acids. With 0 bases removed from V and 8 bases from J, the gap between germline ends came to 11 bases. Germline V gives CDR1 SGHDT, CDR2 YYEEEE. This CDR3 is CASSLESGYGYTF. CDR3 nucleotide sequence: TGTGCCAGCAGCTTGGAGTCAGGGTACGGCTACACCTTC. Variable domain in full (rest from reference TRBV5-6 and TRBJ1-2): DAGVTQSPTHLIKTRGQQVTLRCSPKSGHDTVSWYQQALGQGPQFIFQYYEEEERQRGNFPDRFSGHQFPNYSSELNVNALLLGDSALYLCASSLESGYGYTFGSGTRLTVV.

This chain connects TRBV27 to TRBJ2-7, with no clear D. Germline-derived CDR1 and CDR2 are MNHEY and SMNVEV (reference sequence). CDR3 length equals 14 residues. V shed 0 bases and J shed 3 bases, with 9 bases lying between them. CDR3 in amino acids: CASSLSGQLYEQYF. The CDR3 nucleotides are TGTGCCAGCAGTTTATCGGGCCAGCTCTACGAGCAGTACTTC.

V gene TRBV7-9 combines with J gene TRBJ2-7; tentative D call: TRBD1 (5 bases). This CDR3 has 15 amino acids. Germline CDR1 is SEHNR and CDR2 is FQNEAQ (reference sequence). Trimming cost V 1 base and J 5 bases, with 15 bases left between them. This chain's CDR3 is CASSLGGRTIDEQYF. Here the CDR3 DNA reads TGTGCCAGCAGCTTAGGAGGTAGGACAATCGACGAGCAGTACTTC.

V and J are TRBV27 and TRBJ2-1, with 7 positions matching TRBD2. The length of the CDR3 is 13 residues. Germline trimming cut 10 bases from V and 11 bases from J; bases unmatched to any gene: 14. The germline V gene encodes CDR1 MNHEY and CDR2 SMNVEV (reference sequence). The DNA of the CDR3 is TGTGCCACCCGGGGACTACAGTTTGAAAAGCAGTTCTTC. Translated: CATRGLQFEKQFF.

This clonotype showed up many times. This sequence joins TRBV6-6 and TRBJ1-5; D ambiguous. Trimming removed 2 bases from V and 3 bases from J, with 14 bases in between. Per the germline V gene, CDR1 is MNHNY and CDR2 is SVGAGI (reference sequence). The CDR3 contains 16 residues. The CDR3 DNA reads as TGTGCCAGCAGTTACGGCGCCCCAAGGCACAATCAGCCCCAGCATTTT. Protein product: CASSYGAPRHNQPQHF.

As regards this clonotype: A much larger clone differs by one base, so this may be a read error. CDR3 region: CAGNLQRGSYYEQYF. CDR3 coding DNA: TGTGCCGGCAATTTACAGCGGGGGTCCTACTACGAGCAGTACTTC. J is TRBJ2-7 and V is TRBV6-2 or TRBV6-3; 8 nucleotides line up with TRBD2. This CDR3 contains 15 residues. Germline V gene data show CDR1 as MNHEY and CDR2 as SVGEGT. With V trimmed by 11 bases and J by 3 bases, 15 bases remained unmatched.

This clonotype has ten or more counts. The V call is TRBV28, the J call TRBJ1-5; D possibly corresponds to TRBD1 (5 bases). Germline V gives CDR1 MDHEN, CDR2 SYDVKM. The ends were cut back, 7 bases at V and 0 bases at J, with 13 bases in the middle. The CDR3 has 15 amino acids. The CDR3 DNA follows: TGTGCCAGCATTAAAGACAGCTATAGCAATCAGCCCCAGCATTTT. Protein product: CASIKDSYSNQPQHF.

This clonotype was counted at least ten times. The chain uses TRBV11-3 and TRBJ1-2; D not certain. This CDR3 has 15 residues. The V gene lost 5 bases and the J gene lost 4 bases, with 17 bases spanning the gap. Germline CDR1 and CDR2: SGHNT and YENEEA. The CDR3 DNA is TGTGCCAGCAGCCCCCTCCTGGGTTCTCTCTATGGCTACACCTTC. This encodes CASSPLLGSLYGYTF.

This clonotype was detected only a few times. The chain employs TRBV27 and TRBJ2-1; TRBD2 agrees at 9 bases. This CDR3 region has 15 residues. Per germline, CDR1 MNHEY and CDR2 SMNVEV (reference sequence). The V segment lost 3 bases and the J segment 3 bases; nucleotides outside the gene matches: 3. CDR3 region: CASSFLAGDYNEQFF. CDR3 bases: TGTGCCAGCAGTTTTTTAGCGGGGGACTACAATGAGCAGTTCTTC.

In regard to this clonotype: Because the CDR3 is missing its conserved closing phenylalanine or tryptophan, this is likely a read error. The rearrangement uses TRBV9 and TRBJ2-1, with 7 positions matching TRBD2. Germline CDR1 is SGDLS and CDR2 is YYNGEE. The CDR3 runs 12 residues. Trimming cost V 2 bases and J 9 bases; bases outside gene matches: 2. The CDR3 reads CASSVGGVEQFL. The CDR3 bases are TGTGCCAGCAGCGTGGGGGGGGTTGAGCAGTTCCTC.

In its sample, this clonotype was seen many times. The gene calls are TRBV28 and TRBJ2-3; 9 nucleotides agree with TRBD2. V lost 1 base to trimming and J lost 3 bases; unmatched junction nucleotides: 5. This CDR3 comprises 16 residues. Looked up from germline, CDR1 is MDHEN and CDR2 is SYDVKM. The chain's CDR3 is CASSLFRAGGTDTQYF. CDR3 DNA sequence: TGTGCCAGCAGTTTATTTAGAGCGGGAGGTACAGATACGCAGTATTTT.

Worth noting for this clonotype: A read error is likely, as this CDR3 ends without the conserved phenylalanine or tryptophan. This chain connects TRBV4-3 to TRBJ2-5, with 8 nucleotides matching TRBD1. Germline V lookup: CDR1 LGHNA, CDR2 YSLEER. Trimming at V came to 0 bases and at J to 4 bases, leaving 13 bases not matched to a gene. The CDR3 consists of 18 residues. In nucleotides, the CDR3 is TGCGCCAGCAGCCAAGAAAAGGTGTGGGACCAGGGGGCAGAGACCCAGTACCTC. Translation gives CASSQEKVWDQGAETQYL.

The J gene is TRBJ2-7, the V gene TRBV13; D may be TRBD2 (5 bases). The CDR3 is 15 residues long. Germline V lookup: CDR1 PRHDT, CDR2 FYEKMQ (reference sequence). Trimming shortened V by 5 bases and J by 2 bases, and 16 bases separated the two germline ends. In DNA, the CDR3 is TGTGCCAGCAGCACTTCCTTTAGCGCAACCTACGAGCAGTACTTC. Amino acids: CASSTSFSATYEQYF.

This clonotype has just one count. This could be a read error, since a much larger clone is one nucleotide away. The gene calls are TRBV28 and TRBJ1-2; D is perhaps TRBD1 (5 bases). The CDR3 consists of 15 residues. CDR1 and CDR2 from the germline V gene are MDHEN and SYDVKM. Trimming left V 10 bases short and J 0 bases short, with 18 bases between. CDR3: CANRLMRASNYGYTF. CDR3 coding DNA: TGTGCCAACAGGCTAATGAGGGCATCTAACTATGGCTACACCTTC.

This sequence joins TRBV20-1 and TRBJ2-7; TRBD2 is a possible D gene (6 bases). This CDR3 is built from 15 residues. The germline V gene has CDR1 DFQATT and CDR2 SNEGSKA (reference sequence). Deletions cut 0 bases from V and 2 bases from J, with 14 bases between. DNA for the CDR3: TGCAGTGCTAGAGATGGGGGGACGGAGACCTACGAGCAGTACTTC. This codes for CSARDGGTETYEQYF.

With regard to this clonotype: A single base separates this from a much larger clone, so it may be a read error. The chain links TRBV5-3 to TRBJ2-5; maybe TRBD1 (5 bases). TRBV5-3 carries the ORF label, with uncertain function. The CDR3 sequence is 16 residues long. The CDR3 DNA sequence: TGTGCCAGCAGCTGGGGCGACTCCCCCACCCAAGAGACCCAGTACTTC. This codes for CASSWGDSPTQETQYF.

The rearrangement uses TRBV10-1 and TRBJ1-1; 8 bases are shared with TRBD1. Germline V gives CDR1 WNHNN, CDR2 SYGVQD (reference sequence). J gave up 3 bases and V 8 bases, and 8 bases lay outside the gene matches. The CDR3 spans 14 residues. CDR3 in amino acids: CASLGTGGDTEAFF. CDR3 DNA: TGCGCCAGCCTGGGGACAGGTGGGGACACTGAAGCTTTCTTT.

There are a few counts of this clonotype. This rearrangement joins TRBV27 to TRBJ2-7; 7 bases are shared with TRBD1. The CDR3 has 15 residues. From germline, CDR1 is MNHEY and CDR2 SMNVEV (reference sequence). Unmatched junction bases numbered 9, after V lost 4 bases and J lost 3 bases. The CDR3 sequence is CASSSSPTGNYEQYF. The CDR3 DNA reads TGTGCCAGCAGTTCCTCGCCGACAGGGAACTACGAGCAGTACTTC.

This clonotype has at least ten counts. CDR3 region: CASSAGTYGQETQYF. DNA for the CDR3: TGTGCCAGCAGTGCCGGGACATATGGTCAAGAGACCCAGTACTTC. V is TRBV27 and J is TRBJ2-5, with D maybe TRBD1 (6 bases). The CDR3 is 15 amino acids. Germline assignment: CDR1 MNHEY and CDR2 SMNVEV (reference sequence). Trimming took 5 bases from V and 2 from J, leaving 15 bases between them.

This clonotype was found many times. The rearrangement joins TRBV6-5 to TRBJ2-7, with 10 bases matching TRBD1. CDR1 is MNHEY and CDR2 is SVGAGI in the germline V gene. V gave up 5 bases and J gave up 1 base; unmatched junction bases: 8. CDR3 length: 16 amino acids. The CDR3 is CASSSDGQGGSYEQYF. In DNA form, the CDR3 reads TGTGCCAGCAGTAGTGATGGACAGGGGGGATCCTACGAGCAGTACTTC.

This clonotype occurred many times. This chain connects TRBV4-3 to TRBJ2-7; D is unresolved. This CDR3 is built from 14 residues. V was shortened by 1 base and J by 1 base, with 8 bases between the two germline ends. Germline V CDR1 and CDR2: LGHNA, YSLEER. The CDR3: CASSQGAASYEQYF. CDR3 sequence (DNA): TGCGCCAGCAGCCAAGGGGCAGCATCCTACGAGCAGTACTTC.

This clonotype was picked up a small number of times. The chain couples TRBV11-2 to TRBJ2-3; TRBD2 matches at 9 bases. V trimming: 8 bases; J trimming: 3 bases; junction bases outside the gene matches: 6. Germline lookup yields CDR1 SGHAT and CDR2 FQNNGV. The CDR3 is 14 amino acids. The CDR3 bases are TGTGCCAGCCACGTAGCGGGAGTGACAGATACGCAGTATTTT. Protein product: CASHVAGVTDTQYF.

This clonotype has a count of ten or more. The V gene is TRBV5-1, the J gene TRBJ2-7, with D possibly matching TRBD2 (6 bases). This CDR3 has 16 residues. Trimming removed 4 bases from V and 0 bases from J, with 17 bases in between. Germline lookup yields CDR1 SGHRS and CDR2 YFSETQ. The CDR3 here is CASSHPEGQSSYEQYF. The CDR3 DNA is TGCGCCAGCAGCCACCCGGAGGGCCAGAGCTCCTACGAGCAGTACTTC.